The clone carrying this T cell receptor (beta chain) occurred a few times. This entry comes from a study of blood T cells in healthy people across ages. This CDR3 region has 21 residues. V trimming: 2 bases; J trimming: 1 base; junction bases outside the gene matches: 16. Next came a second PCR, run for roughly 6 to 11 cycles, which used a sample-barcoded 5' primer along with a J-beta primer mix. TCRdb independently ran MiXCR on the 5' RACE reads; one entry per CDR3 protein. Among roughly 1,100,000 distinct CDR3 sequences, 20% to 25% were seen once, and the ten largest hold less than 0.75%. These data also formed part of another study, on T cells of mothers and their children. That paper adds: The study found slightly higher but non-significant overlap in related versus unrelated mother-child pairs.

The chain links TRBV12-3 or TRBV12-4 to TRBJ2-6; 8 bases match TRBD2. Sample: blood. The TCR sequence derives from a girl aged 2 to 10 in good health. In DNA form, the CDR3 reads TGTGCCAGCAGTTTATACTCCCCCCTTACGGGGGGGCATTCTGGGGCCAACGTCCTGACTTTC. Amino acid sequence: CASSLYSPLTGGHSGANVLTF.